This T cell receptor beta chain originates from a study of blood T cell repertoires in COVID-19. Study information: The analysed material was cDNA or gDNA that came from T cells, B-cell-depleted T cells, or PBMCs.

The ends lost 0 bases at V and 6 bases at J; junction bases unmatched: 2. Germline CDR1 reads SGHTA; CDR2 reads FQGNSA. This CDR3 region has 14 residues. The study assigned cohorts using participant-reported clinical history. Per the original data handling: Quantification of nucleated cells was approximated via reference gene primer amplification. Method: immunoSEQ multiplex PCR; TCRdb's copy keeps in-frame clones and lacks some. That table furnishes V, J and clone size, whereas the DNA furnished D and trimming. The table has 200,000 to 300,000 clones, just under 90% seen once. The sequenced sample was PBMCs or T cells enriched from blood (not recorded which). The clonotype was recovered from a woman aged 30 to 39 with acute COVID-19. V gene TRBV7-2 combines with J gene TRBJ2-3; 8 bases line up with TRBD2. In DNA, the CDR3 is TGTGCCAGCAGCTTAGCAGCTAGCGGGGATACGCAGTATTTT. Translated, it gives CASSLAASGDTQYF.